These T cell receptor beta chains were read from a single sample in a study of spatial heterogeneity in lung cancer. From the 5' RACE reads, TCRdb called clonotypes with MiXCR, one entry per CDR3 protein. The sample holds about 48,000 distinct CDR3 sequences, roughly 5.2% seen once. Specimen: PBMCs, collected at surgery. These receptors were collected from a male donor with early-stage non-small cell lung cancer. Each CDR3 is given with its conserved first and last residue. A D gene is named only where the DNA matches it firmly. Some rows have no size entry. The others give once, few or many, or a class for an expanded clone.

J gene: TRBJ2-1
clone size: many
D gene: NA
V gene: TRBV5-6
CDR3 DNA: TGTGCCAGCAGCCAAAGCGGTTACCCCTACAATGAGCAGTTCTTC
CDR3 protein: CASSQSGYPYNEQFF

J gene: TRBJ2-3
clone size: many
D gene: TRBD2
V gene: TRBV30
CDR3 DNA: TGTGCCTGGAGTATCCTAGCGGGAGCAGATACGCAGTATTTT
CDR3 protein: CAWSILAGADTQYF

J gene: TRBJ2-1
clone size: many
D gene: NA
V gene: TRBV11-2
CDR3 DNA: TGTGCCAGCAGCTTAGTTCCATATGAGCAGTTCTTC
CDR3 protein: CASSLVPYEQFF

J gene: TRBJ2-7
clone size: medium-sized
D gene: TRBD2
V gene: TRBV28
CDR3 DNA: TGTGCCAGCCGCCCTTCAGGGACTAGCGGTACCTACGAGCAGTACTTC
CDR3 protein: CASRPSGTSGTYEQYF

J gene: TRBJ2-1
clone size: many
D gene: NA
V gene: TRBV13
CDR3 DNA: TGTGCCAGCGCCTTTGTCGGGATTGAGCAGTTCTTC
CDR3 protein: CASAFVGIEQFF

J gene: TRBJ1-2
clone size: many
D gene: NA
V gene: TRBV28
CDR3 DNA: TGTGCCAGCAGTCCCGAGGGGGGACCTAACTATGGCTACACCTTC
CDR3 protein: CASSPEGGPNYGYTF

J gene: TRBJ2-7
clone size: many
D gene: TRBD1
V gene: TRBV29-1
CDR3 DNA: TGCAGCGTTACTGCCGGGACAGGGCGATACGAGCAGTACTTC
CDR3 protein: CSVTAGTGRYEQYF

J gene: TRBJ2-3
clone size: NA
D gene: TRBD2
V gene: TRBV7-8
CDR3 DNA: TGTGCCAGCAGCTTAGTCGGTAGCGGGAGATACCGCACAGATACGCAGTATTTT
CDR3 protein: CASSLVGSGRYRTDTQYF

J gene: TRBJ2-7
clone size: many
D gene: NA
V gene: TRBV25-1
CDR3 DNA: TGTGCCAGCAGTGATGGGGGGAGATCTTTCGAGCAGTACTTC
CDR3 protein: CASSDGGRSFEQYF

J gene: TRBJ2-2
clone size: many
D gene: NA
V gene: TRBV20-1
CDR3 DNA: TGCAGTGCTAGAGAGCGGGAGAACACCGGGGAGCTGTTTTTT
CDR3 protein: CSARERENTGELFF

J gene: TRBJ2-5
clone size: many
D gene: TRBD2
V gene: TRBV2
CDR3 DNA: TGTGCCAGCAGTGACGGATCGGGAGGTTCGGAGACCCAGTACTTC
CDR3 protein: CASSDGSGGSETQYF

J gene: TRBJ2-1
clone size: many
D gene: TRBD2
V gene: TRBV6-2/TRBV6-3
CDR3 DNA: TGTGCCAGCAGTTCGAGGGCGGGAGAGGGAATCAATGAGCAGTTCTTC
CDR3 protein: CASSSRAGEGINEQFF

J gene: TRBJ2-1
clone size: many
D gene: NA
V gene: TRBV5-5
CDR3 DNA: TGTGCCAGCAGCTTGGCCGGTCTGAAGAATAGTGAGCAGTTCTTC
CDR3 protein: CASSLAGLKNSEQFF

J gene: TRBJ2-7
clone size: many
D gene: TRBD1
V gene: TRBV20-1
CDR3 DNA: TGCAGTGCTACCCTCCGACAGGGGGCCTACGAGCAGTACTTC
CDR3 protein: CSATLRQGAYEQYF

J gene: TRBJ2-7
clone size: many
D gene: TRBD2
V gene: TRBV7-2
CDR3 DNA: TGTGCCAGCAGCTTAGGGGGTAGCGGGAGCGAGCAGTACTTC
CDR3 protein: CASSLGGSGSEQYF

J gene: TRBJ2-7
clone size: medium-sized
D gene: NA
V gene: TRBV20-1
CDR3 DNA: TGCAGTGCTCAGACTCGAAACTACGAGCAGTACTTC
CDR3 protein: CSAQTRNYEQYF

J gene: TRBJ2-7
clone size: many
D gene: TRBD2
V gene: TRBV2
CDR3 DNA: TGTGCCAGCAGTTCTAGCGGGGCCTACTACGAGCAGTACTTC
CDR3 protein: CASSSSGAYYEQYF

J gene: TRBJ2-5
clone size: many
D gene: NA
V gene: TRBV7-7
CDR3 DNA: TGTGCTAGCAGCTTAGGGCAGGGTCCGGGGAAGACCCAGTACTTC
CDR3 protein: CASSLGQGPGKTQYF

J gene: TRBJ2-1
clone size: many
D gene: TRBD2
V gene: TRBV10-3
CDR3 DNA: TGTGCCATCAGTGAGTCCACGGGACTAGCGGGCCGGGAAGACAATGAGCAGTTCTTC
CDR3 protein: CAISESTGLAGREDNEQFF

J gene: TRBJ2-7
clone size: many
D gene: TRBD1
V gene: TRBV20-1
CDR3 DNA: TGCAGTGCTAGAGATCGGACAGGAACCGAGCAGTACTTC
CDR3 protein: CSARDRTGTEQYF

J gene: TRBJ2-1
clone size: NA
D gene: TRBD2
V gene: TRBV20-1
CDR3 DNA: TGCAGTGCTAGAGGACTACTGACTAGCGGGAGGTGGAGCTCCTACAATGAGCAGTTCTTC
CDR3 protein: CSARGLLTSGRWSSYNEQFF

J gene: TRBJ2-7
clone size: many
D gene: TRBD2
V gene: TRBV20-1
CDR3 DNA: TGCAGTGCTGGTAGCGGGAGAGACTACGAGCAGTACTTC
CDR3 protein: CSAGSGRDYEQYF

J gene: TRBJ1-2
clone size: many
D gene: NA
V gene: TRBV5-1
CDR3 DNA: TGCGCCAGCAGCTTGGGAAGGGGGGCACAAGCTAACTATGGCTACACCTTC
CDR3 protein: CASSLGRGAQANYGYTF

J gene: TRBJ2-7
clone size: NA
D gene: TRBD2
V gene: TRBV11-2
CDR3 DNA: TGTGCCAGCAGCTTAGCGGAGCGACTAGCACCTTCCGGCGAGCAGTACTTC
CDR3 protein: CASSLAERLAPSGEQYF

J gene: TRBJ1-1
clone size: many
D gene: TRBD1
V gene: TRBV20-1
CDR3 DNA: TGCAGTGCTAGAGATGGGACAGGGGAGACTGAAGCTTTCTTT
CDR3 protein: CSARDGTGETEAFF

J gene: TRBJ2-5
clone size: many
D gene: TRBD2
V gene: TRBV7-9
CDR3 DNA: TGTGCCAGCAGCTTTACTAGCGGGAGGCCCGAAGAGACCCAGTACTTC
CDR3 protein: CASSFTSGRPEETQYF

J gene: TRBJ1-1
clone size: few
D gene: NA
V gene: TRBV7-9
CDR3 DNA: TGTGCCAGCAGCCCACCCCGGGGGGCAATGAACACTGAAGCTTTCTTT
CDR3 protein: CASSPPRGAMNTEAFF

J gene: TRBJ1-2
clone size: medium-sized
D gene: NA
V gene: TRBV20-1
CDR3 DNA: TGCAGTGCTAGACGGAACTATGGCTACACCTTC
CDR3 protein: CSARRNYGYTF

J gene: TRBJ2-3
clone size: many
D gene: NA
V gene: TRBV19
CDR3 DNA: TGTGCCAGTAGTTTCAGGAGGAGCACAGATACGCAGTATTTT
CDR3 protein: CASSFRRSTDTQYF

J gene: TRBJ1-1
clone size: NA
D gene: NA
V gene: TRBV12-1
CDR3 DNA: TGTGCCAGCAGCTTTGGACAGAATGAAGCTTTCTTT
CDR3 protein: CASSFGQNEAFF

J gene: TRBJ2-2
clone size: NA
D gene: TRBD2
V gene: TRBV27
CDR3 DNA: TGTGCCAGCAGGTCAGGCGGGAGGGCCTTAGGCGGGGAGCTGTTTTTT
CDR3 protein: CASRSGGRALGGELFF

J gene: TRBJ2-5
clone size: medium-sized
D gene: TRBD2
V gene: TRBV2
CDR3 DNA: TGTGCCAGCAGTGGGGGGACTACCCAAACCCAGTACTTC
CDR3 protein: CASSGGTTQTQYF

J gene: TRBJ1-6
clone size: many
D gene: NA
V gene: TRBV6-6
CDR3 DNA: TGTGCCAGCAGTCAACAGGCCCCGGGGTCACCCCTCCACTTT
CDR3 protein: CASSQQAPGSPLHF

J gene: TRBJ1-2
clone size: many
D gene: NA
V gene: TRBV20-1
CDR3 DNA: TGCAGTGCTTGGACCGACAGCGCCGGTGACTATGGCTACACCTTC
CDR3 protein: CSAWTDSAGDYGYTF

J gene: TRBJ2-7
clone size: many
D gene: NA
V gene: TRBV24-1
CDR3 DNA: TGTGCCACCAGTGATGCCGATACCTACGAGCAGTACTTC
CDR3 protein: CATSDADTYEQYF

J gene: TRBJ2-7
clone size: many
D gene: NA
V gene: TRBV28
CDR3 DNA: TGTGCCAGCAGTTTAAATTCCGCCTACGAGCAGTACTTC
CDR3 protein: CASSLNSAYEQYF

J gene: TRBJ2-4
clone size: many
D gene: NA
V gene: TRBV18
CDR3 DNA: TGTGCCAGCTCACCTGTGTTGCGGGGCTTAGCCAAAAACATTCAGTACTTC
CDR3 protein: CASSPVLRGLAKNIQYF

J gene: TRBJ2-1
clone size: many
D gene: TRBD2
V gene: TRBV20-1
CDR3 DNA: TGCAGTGCTAGCCCCAGGACTAGCGGGAGAGACTACAATGAGCAGTTCTTC
CDR3 protein: CSASPRTSGRDYNEQFF

J gene: TRBJ2-7
clone size: few
D gene: TRBD1
V gene: TRBV4-1
CDR3 DNA: TGCGCCAGCAGCCAAGCCGACAGGGAGTCGGCCGAGCAGTACTTC
CDR3 protein: CASSQADRESAEQYF

J gene: TRBJ2-1
clone size: NA
D gene: TRBD1
V gene: TRBV7-3
CDR3 DNA: TGTGCCAGCAGTTCCAGGGGGAGCTCCTACAATGAGCAGTTCTTC
CDR3 protein: CASSSRGSSYNEQFF

J gene: TRBJ2-1
clone size: few
D gene: TRBD1
V gene: TRBV6-2/TRBV6-3
CDR3 DNA: TGTGCCAGCAGTTACGCGGTGGGCAGGGGGCCCGATGAGCAGTTCTTC
CDR3 protein: CASSYAVGRGPDEQFF

J gene: TRBJ2-2
clone size: many
D gene: TRBD2
V gene: TRBV4-1
CDR3 DNA: TGCGCCAGCAGCCAAGTCACATGGCGGGAGGTGAACACCGGGGAGCTGTTTTTT
CDR3 protein: CASSQVTWREVNTGELFF

J gene: TRBJ2-1
clone size: few
D gene: NA
V gene: TRBV11-3
CDR3 DNA: TGTGCCAGCAGCTTAAGTTCTGCGTACAATGAGCAGTTCTTC
CDR3 protein: CASSLSSAYNEQFF

J gene: TRBJ1-3
clone size: many
D gene: TRBD1
V gene: TRBV12-3/TRBV12-4
CDR3 DNA: TGTGCCAGCAGACCCGACAGGGGGCCGAGTGGAAACACCATATATTTT
CDR3 protein: CASRPDRGPSGNTIYF

J gene: TRBJ2-7
clone size: few
D gene: TRBD2
V gene: TRBV7-2
CDR3 DNA: TGTGCCAGCAGCTTAATTAGGGGGACTAGCGGGAGGGCCACTCTCTTCTACGAGCAGTACTTC
CDR3 protein: CASSLIRGTSGRATLFYEQYF

J gene: TRBJ2-1
clone size: few
D gene: NA
V gene: TRBV3-1
CDR3 DNA: TGTGCCAGCAGCCAGCCCCCGGGGTCTAGCCAGTTCTTC
CDR3 protein: CASSQPPGSSQFF

J gene: TRBJ2-1
clone size: many
D gene: TRBD2
V gene: TRBV5-1
CDR3 DNA: TGTGCCAGCAGCTTGGAGGCTAGCGGGAGCAGCTCCTACAATGAGCAGTTCTTC
CDR3 protein: CASSLEASGSSSYNEQFF